The present entry profiles one T cell receptor (beta chain) with its context. What it recognizes is unknown. This sample was taken from a study of a mutant IDH1 vaccine in newly diagnosed glioma. Study at large: Either 4-6 weeks after radiotherapy alone or alongside temozolomide, vaccination was begun. Antecedent treatment encompassed radiotherapy, temozolomide, or their combination; the majority received both.

Study-wide findings and caveats: Pseudoprogression apparently tracked independently of changes in top peripheral T cell clonotypes. Immune responses induced by the vaccine were seen in 93.3% of patients, spanning multiple MHC alleles.

The time point: week 23, last vaccination. It was 300 ug of mutant IDH1 20-mer peptide that made up each vaccine dose, given with topical imiquimod. Germline lookup yields CDR1 KGHSH and CDR2 LQKENI. After removal of 6 bases from V and 2 bases from J, the junction contained 4 bases not matched to a gene. CDR3 length equals 13 residues. Only in-frame clones appear in the TCRdb table, and some are missing; sequencing was by immunoSEQ multiplex PCR. The sample lists tens of thousands of clones; 80% to 85% were seen once. The gene calls are TRBV18 and TRBJ2-7; TRBD1 agrees at 7 bases. Sequencing was performed on PBMCs, taken from a glioma patient whose treatment included an IDH1 peptide vaccine. This sequence was found in a middle-aged woman with glioma. Some clones in this sample may be carry-over from other donors' samples. CDR3 amino acids: CASSGQSTYEQYF. The CDR3 nucleotides read TGTGCCAGCTCGGGACAGTCAACCTACGAGCAGTACTTC.